The present T cell receptor beta chain was sequenced within a study of identical twins. Template switching supplied a universal primer site; unique molecular identifiers were carried on the cDNA. In TCRdb, the 5' RACE reads were re-called with MiXCR into one record per CDR3 protein. The sample lists under 800,000 distinct CDR3 sequences, 21% occurring once. This clonotype was found many times. Its target is unknown. Overall study results and limits: For cord blood, abundant beta clonotypes had fewer insertions, unlike memory repertoires, which showed none.

The CDR3 contains 13 residues. V gave up 4 bases and J gave up 5 bases, with 9 bases separating them. Every sampled donor was Caucasian and healthy. The sample was also reused in another study, on T cells expressing NK-cell markers.

The clonotype comes from a woman between 18 and 29 years old in good health. The sequencing sample was made of PBMCs. The chain is built from TRBV12-3 or TRBV12-4 and TRBJ1-5; D is unclear. CDR3 sequence: CASSSPGYQPQHF. The CDR3 nucleotides are TGTGCCAGCAGTTCCCCAGGCTATCAGCCCCAGCATTTT.